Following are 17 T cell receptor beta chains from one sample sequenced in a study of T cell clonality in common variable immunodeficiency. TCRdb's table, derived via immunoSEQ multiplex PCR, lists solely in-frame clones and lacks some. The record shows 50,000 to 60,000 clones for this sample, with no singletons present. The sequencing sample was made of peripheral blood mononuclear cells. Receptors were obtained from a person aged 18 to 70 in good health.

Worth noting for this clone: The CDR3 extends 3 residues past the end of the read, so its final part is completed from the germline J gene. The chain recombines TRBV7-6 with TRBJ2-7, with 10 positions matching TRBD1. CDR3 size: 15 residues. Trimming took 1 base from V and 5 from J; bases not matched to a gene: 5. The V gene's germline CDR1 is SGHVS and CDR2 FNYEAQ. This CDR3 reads CASSLGDRGRHEQYF. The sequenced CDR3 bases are TGTGCCAGCAGCTTAGGGGACAGGGGTCGTCACGAG.

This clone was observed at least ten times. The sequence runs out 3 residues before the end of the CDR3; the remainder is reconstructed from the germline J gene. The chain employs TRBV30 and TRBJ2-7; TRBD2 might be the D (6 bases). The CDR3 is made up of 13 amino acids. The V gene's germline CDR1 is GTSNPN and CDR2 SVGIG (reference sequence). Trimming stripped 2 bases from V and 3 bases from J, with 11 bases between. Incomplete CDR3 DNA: TGTGCCTGGAGTAAGGGACTTGTCTACGAG. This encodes CAWSKGLVYE. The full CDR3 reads CAWSKGLVYEQYF.

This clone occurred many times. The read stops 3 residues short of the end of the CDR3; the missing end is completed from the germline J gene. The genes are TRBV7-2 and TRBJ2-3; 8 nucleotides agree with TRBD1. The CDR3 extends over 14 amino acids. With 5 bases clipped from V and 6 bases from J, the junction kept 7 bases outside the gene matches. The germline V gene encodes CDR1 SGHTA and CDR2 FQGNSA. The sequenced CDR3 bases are TGTGCCAGCAGCGCGCCAGGGGGCGGGGATACG. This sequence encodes CASSAPGGGDT. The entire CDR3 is CASSAPGGGDTQYF.

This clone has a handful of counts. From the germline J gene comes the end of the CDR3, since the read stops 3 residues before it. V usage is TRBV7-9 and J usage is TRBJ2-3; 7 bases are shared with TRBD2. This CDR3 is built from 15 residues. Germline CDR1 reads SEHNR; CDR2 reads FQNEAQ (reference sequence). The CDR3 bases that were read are TGTGCCAGCAGCTTAGTAGCGGGCCACCAAGAGACG. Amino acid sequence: CASSLVAGHQET. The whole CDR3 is CASSLVAGHQETQYF.

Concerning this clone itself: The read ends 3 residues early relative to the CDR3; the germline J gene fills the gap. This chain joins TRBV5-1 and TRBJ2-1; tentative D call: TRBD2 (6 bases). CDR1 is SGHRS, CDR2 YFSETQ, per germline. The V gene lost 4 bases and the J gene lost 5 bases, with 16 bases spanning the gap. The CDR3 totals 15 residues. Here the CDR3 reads CASSLEGYFHNEQFF. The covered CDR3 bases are TGCGCCAGCAGCCTGGAGGGTTACTTCCACAATGAG.

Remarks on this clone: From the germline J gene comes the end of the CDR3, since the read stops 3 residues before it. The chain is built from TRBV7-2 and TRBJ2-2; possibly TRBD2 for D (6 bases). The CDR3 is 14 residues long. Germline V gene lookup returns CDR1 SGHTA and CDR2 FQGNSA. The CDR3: CASSSEGYNSPLFF. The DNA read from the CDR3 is TGTGCCAGCAGCTCGGAGGGGTATAATTCACCG.

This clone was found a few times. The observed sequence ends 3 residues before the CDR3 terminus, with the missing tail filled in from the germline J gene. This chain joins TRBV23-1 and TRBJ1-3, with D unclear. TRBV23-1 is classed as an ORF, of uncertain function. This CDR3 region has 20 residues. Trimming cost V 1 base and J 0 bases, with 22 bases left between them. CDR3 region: CASSQLVMVRTESSGNTIYF. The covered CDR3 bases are TGCGCCAGCAGTCAATTGGTTATGGTGCGGACTGAGAGCTCTGGAAACACC.

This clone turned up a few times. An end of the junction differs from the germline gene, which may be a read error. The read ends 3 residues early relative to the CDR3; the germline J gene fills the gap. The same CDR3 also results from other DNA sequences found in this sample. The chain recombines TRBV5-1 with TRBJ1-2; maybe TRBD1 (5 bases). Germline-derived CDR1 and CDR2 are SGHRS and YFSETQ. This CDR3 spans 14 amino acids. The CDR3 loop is CASSLEGVNYGYTF. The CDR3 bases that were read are TGCGCCAGCAGCTTGGAAGGGGTGAACTATGGT.

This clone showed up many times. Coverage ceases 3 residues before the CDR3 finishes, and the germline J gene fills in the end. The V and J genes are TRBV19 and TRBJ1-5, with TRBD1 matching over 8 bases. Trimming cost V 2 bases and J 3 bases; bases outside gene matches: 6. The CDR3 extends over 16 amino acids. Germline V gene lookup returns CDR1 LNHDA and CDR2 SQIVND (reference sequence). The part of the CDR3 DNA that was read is TGTGCCAGTAGTATAAGGAGGACAGGGCTCAATCAGCCC. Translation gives CASSIRRTGLNQP. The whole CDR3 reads CASSIRRTGLNQPQHF.

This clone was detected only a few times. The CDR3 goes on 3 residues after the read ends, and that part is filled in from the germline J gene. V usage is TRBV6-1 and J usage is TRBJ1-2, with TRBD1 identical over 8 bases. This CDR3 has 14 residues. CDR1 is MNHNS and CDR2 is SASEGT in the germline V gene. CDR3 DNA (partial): TGTGCCAGCAGTGTGACAGGGGTGACCTACGAC. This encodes CASSVTGVTYD. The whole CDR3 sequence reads CASSVTGVTYDYTF.

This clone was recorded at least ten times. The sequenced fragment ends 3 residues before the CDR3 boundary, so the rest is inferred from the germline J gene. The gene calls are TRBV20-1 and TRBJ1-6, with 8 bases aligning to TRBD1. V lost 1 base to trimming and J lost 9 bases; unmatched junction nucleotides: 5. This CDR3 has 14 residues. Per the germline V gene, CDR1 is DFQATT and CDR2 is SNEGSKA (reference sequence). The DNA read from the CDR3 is TGCAGTGCTAGAGGAGGGACAGGTTCTTCACCC. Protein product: CSARGGTGSSP. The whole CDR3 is CSARGGTGSSPLHF.

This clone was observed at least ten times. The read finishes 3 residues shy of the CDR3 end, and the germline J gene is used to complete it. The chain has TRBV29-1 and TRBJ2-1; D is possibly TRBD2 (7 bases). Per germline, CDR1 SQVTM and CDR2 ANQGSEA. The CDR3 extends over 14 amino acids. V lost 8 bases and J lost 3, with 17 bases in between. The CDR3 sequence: CSSRWGGLYNEQFF. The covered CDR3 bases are TGCAGCTCCCGATGGGGGGGGCTCTACAATGAG.

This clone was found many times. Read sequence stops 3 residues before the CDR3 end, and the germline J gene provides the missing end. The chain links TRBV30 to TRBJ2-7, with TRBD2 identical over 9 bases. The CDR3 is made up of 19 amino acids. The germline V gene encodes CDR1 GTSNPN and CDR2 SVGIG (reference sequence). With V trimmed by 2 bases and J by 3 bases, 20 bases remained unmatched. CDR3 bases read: TGTGCCTGGAGTTGTAGCAGGGCGGTAACAGCGGGGGGCCTCTACGAG. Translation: CAWSCSRAVTAGGLYE. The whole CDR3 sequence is CAWSCSRAVTAGGLYEQYF.

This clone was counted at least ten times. The CDR3 loop is CASSYGGFSSNQPQHF. CDR3 bases read: TGTGCCAGCAGTTACGGAGGGTTTTCTTCCAATCAGCCC. The chain recombines TRBV6-2 or TRBV6-3 with TRBJ1-5, with unresolved D. Coverage ceases 3 residues before the CDR3 finishes, and the germline J gene fills in the end. CDR1 MNHEY and CDR2 SVGEGT come from the germline V gene. Trimming shortened V by 2 bases and J by 3 bases, and 14 bases separated the two germline ends. The CDR3 is 16 residues long.

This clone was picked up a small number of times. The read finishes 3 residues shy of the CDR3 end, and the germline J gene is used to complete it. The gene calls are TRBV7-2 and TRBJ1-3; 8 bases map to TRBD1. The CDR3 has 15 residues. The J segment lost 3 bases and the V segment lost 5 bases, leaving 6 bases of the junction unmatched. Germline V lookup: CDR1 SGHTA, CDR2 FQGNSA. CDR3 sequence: CASSQPGQDGNTIYF. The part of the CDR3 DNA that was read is TGTGCCAGCAGCCAGCCGGGACAGGATGGAAACACC. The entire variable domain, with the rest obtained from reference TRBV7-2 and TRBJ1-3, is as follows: GAGVSQSPSNKVTEKGKDVELRCDPISGHTALYWYRQSLGQGLEFLIYFQGNSAPDKSGLPSDRFSAERTGGSVSTLTIQRTQQEDSAVYLCASSQPGQDGNTIYFGEGSWLTVV.

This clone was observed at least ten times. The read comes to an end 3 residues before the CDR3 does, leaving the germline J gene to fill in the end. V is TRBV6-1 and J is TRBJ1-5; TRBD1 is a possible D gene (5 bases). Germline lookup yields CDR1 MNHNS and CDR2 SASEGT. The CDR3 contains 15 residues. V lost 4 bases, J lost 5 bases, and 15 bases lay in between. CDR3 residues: CASSVRAGIYQPQHF. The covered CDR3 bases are TGTGCCAGCAGTGTCCGTGCAGGGATTTATCAGCCC.

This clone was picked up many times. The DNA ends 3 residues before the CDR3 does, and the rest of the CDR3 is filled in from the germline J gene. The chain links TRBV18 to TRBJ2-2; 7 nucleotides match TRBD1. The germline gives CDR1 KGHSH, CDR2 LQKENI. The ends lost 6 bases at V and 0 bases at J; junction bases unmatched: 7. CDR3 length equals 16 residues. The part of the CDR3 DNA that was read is TGTGCCAGCTCGAGAGGACAGGTGACGAACACCGGGGAG. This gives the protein CASSRGQVTNTGE. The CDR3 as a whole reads CASSRGQVTNTGELFF.